This record concerns one TCR beta chain sequence. The authors' processing: Counts of nucleated cells, estimated from reference gene primer amplification, were obtained. The protocol was immunoSEQ multiplex PCR, while the TCRdb copy is restricted to in-frame clones and leaves out a portion. Clone size and V and J calls were adopted from that table, with D and trimming inferred from the DNA. The sample carries approximately 50,000 clones, 70% to 80% recorded once. The data stem from a study of blood T cell repertoires in COVID-19. Background on the study: Samples of COVID-19 (acute and convalescent) were obtained from the United States, Italy and Spain. PBMCs, B-cell-depleted T cells, or T cells were the source of the cDNA or gDNA that made up the material.

This receptor was identified in a man between 65 and 85 years old with acute or convalescent COVID-19. Input material: peripheral blood.

The CDR3 spells CASSQARNQPQHF. CDR3 DNA: TGTGCCAGCAGCCAAGCACGGAATCAGCCCCAGCATTTT. The chain has TRBV3-1 (or the pseudogene TRBV3-2) and TRBJ1-5, with D hard to call. Germline values: CDR1 LGHDT, CDR2 YNNKEL (reference sequence). CDR3 length equals 13 residues. Trimming removed 1 base at V and 4 bases at J, with 5 bases between.